Listed here are 2 T cell receptor beta chains from one sample, sequenced in a study of T cells after yellow fever vaccination. One entry per CDR3 protein results from TCRdb running MiXCR on the 5' RACE reads. Here the sample spans 500,000 to 650,000 distinct CDR3 sequences, about 14% being singletons. Specimen: PBMCs, collected on the day of the yellow fever booster vaccination. These receptors were obtained from a man aged 25 to 40 who received the YFV17D yellow fever vaccine.

This clonotype showed up just a few times. The rearrangement links TRBV6-2 or TRBV6-3 to TRBJ1-5, with 9 bases identical to TRBD1. J was trimmed by 6 bases and V by 5 bases; bases with no gene match: 5. Germline V gives CDR1 MNHEY, CDR2 SVGEGT. The CDR3 is 14 residues long. This CDR3 is CASSDSTGGQPQHF. For the CDR3, the DNA is TGTGCCAGCAGTGATTCGACAGGGGGTCAGCCCCAGCATTTT.

This clonotype was counted only a few times. CDR3 sequence reads: CSARDREKVGEQFF. In DNA, the CDR3 is TGCAGCGCTCGAGACCGGGAGAAGGTCGGTGAGCAGTTCTTC. The chain recombines TRBV29-1 with TRBJ2-1, with D perhaps matching TRBD2 (6 bases). V lost 7 bases to trimming and J lost 9 bases, with 22 bases between them. The V gene's germline CDR1 is SQVTM and CDR2 ANQGSEA. The CDR3 is made up of 14 amino acids.